This T cell receptor (beta chain) originates from a study of blood T cell repertoires in COVID-19. Looked up from germline, CDR1 is DFQATT and CDR2 is SNEGSKA (reference sequence). The CDR3 has 11 amino acids. Trimming pared 4 bases from V and 2 bases from J, leaving 6 bases between. The table came from immunoSEQ multiplex PCR; TCRdb's copy has only in-frame clones and leaves some out. The data hold around 150,000 clones, with roughly three quarters observed a single time. This clonotype was sampled from a man aged 45-60 years with active or convalescent COVID-19. The chain couples TRBV20-1 to TRBJ2-7; D remains unclear. What was sequenced was peripheral blood. In DNA, the CDR3 is TGCAGTGCTACTGACACCTACGAGCAGTACTTC. As protein: CSATDTYEQYF.